Listed below are T cell receptor beta chains from one sample, sequenced in a study of blood T cells in healthy people across ages. Each CDR3 protein is one row after TCRdb ran MiXCR on the 5' RACE reads. The profile covers about 1.7 million distinct CDR3 sequences, with about 30% appearing a single time and about 7.7% taken by the ten largest. The sample was blood. These receptors were taken from a woman aged 30 to 39 in good health. Both conserved end residues are part of each CDR3. Each record gives: clone size, V gene, CDR3 protein. Clone sizes are given selectively: once, few, many, or a class where the clone is expanded.

>few|TRBV12-5
CASGLDREGSHTDTQYF
>.|TRBV5-1
CASSIERQETQYF
>.|TRBV19
CASSILPGQGYGYTF
>.|TRBV20-1
CSATGTRSRYEQYF
>.|TRBV6-2/TRBV6-3
CASSYDLRDRVTYEQYF
>.|TRBV10-3
CAISERTGGGQYF
>few|TRBV20-1
CSARDPAGPYEQYF
>.|TRBV20-1
CNARESAGASNQPQHF
>.|TRBV20-1
CSAGGTSGAYEQFF
>once|TRBV5-1
CAGSPGGGSNQPQHF
>.|TRBV29-1
CSGTQRGSQYF
>few|TRBV6-5
CARAGTSGGAGETQYF
>.|TRBV7-2
CASSPTSGTNTGELFF
>.|TRBV5-1
CSSSPQEGNEKLFF
>.|TRBV18
CASSPLLGETYEQYF
>many|TRBV7-2
CASSFNRGGETQYF
>.|TRBV24-1
CATSDLNKGGYTF
>many|TRBV28
CASSLQGLRSYEQYF
>few|TRBV4-1
CASSPPGQEYGYTF
>few|TRBV28
CASRYASGSGEQYF
>few|TRBV3-1
CASSLPGQGDGYTF
>.|TRBV9
CASSAPIGQKEESQYF
>.|TRBV27
CASRPGGPFEAFF
>many|TRBV18
CASSPGDIGHGYTF
>many|TRBV6-5
CASSYGQSTSQYF
>many|TRBV20-1
CSATNRASGSSDTQYF
>few|TRBV3-1
CASSQDAAAREQFF
>.|TRBV5-1
CASSWGQVTGELFF
>few|TRBV30
CAWGGTSGSETQYF
>few|TRBV9
CASSVNTGGGSETQYF
>few|TRBV18
CASSPRKDGYTF
>few|TRBV3-1
CASSQGGGQHF
>few|TRBV6-1
CASSEDLYGYTF
>.|TRBV7-2
CASLPTGDSNEQFF
>many|TRBV7-9
CASSLEVRYNEQFF
>few|TRBV6-4
CAGGHRDNERFF
>.|TRBV12-3/TRBV12-4
CASSSGLARRATQYF
>few|TRBV6-5
CASSTYRAPSEKLFF
>.|TRBV24-1
CATSDIYEQYF
>few|TRBV6-5
CASSYPQSTGSRSPLHF
>.|TRBV27
CASSFDRLAYNEQFF
>.|TRBV12-3/TRBV12-4
CASSGNTQYF
>.|TRBV7-3
CASSLGQDGNEQFF
>few|TRBV6-5
CASSYEAPAGGETQYF
>.|TRBV14
CASSQDWGGLAGGDTQYF
>.|TRBV29-1
CSDRSQPQHF
>.|TRBV9
CASSPDTPQETQYF
>few|TRBV12-3/TRBV12-4
CASSFKGSVDGYTF